The clone carrying this T cell receptor (beta chain) was picked up a small number of times. The antigen remains undetermined. The sample originates from a study of regulatory T cells in long-lasting Graves disease. Assembly of TCR beta libraries relied on iRepertoire HTBI primers together with Arm-PCR of CDR3 regions. TCRdb independently ran MiXCR on the multiplex PCR reads; one entry per CDR3 protein. The data show about 450,000 distinct CDR3 sequences, about 15% seen once. There are 12 residues in the CDR3. Trimming shortened V by 0 bases and J by 10 bases, and 6 bases separated the two germline ends. The germline V gene encodes CDR1 KGHDR and CDR2 SFDVKD. Time point defined: newly diagnosed GD, antithyroid drugs for less than 3 months. TCR sequences were obtained from RNA taken from PBMCs. Regarding the study as a whole: Favored usage of TRBV28, TRBJ1-2 and TRBJ2-5 was recorded in persistent disease.

This same sample was also part of a study on T cells in Graves' hyperthyroidism and ophthalmopathy. That work states: Initially, a first-round RT-PCR of the TCR CDR3 employed the HTBI primer set.

The rearrangement joins TRBV24-1 to TRBJ2-1; the D is unclear. Sample: peripheral blood mononuclear cells (PBMCs), taken at new diagnosis, from a patient treated with antithyroid drugs. The receptor comes from a woman aged 25 to 45 with Graves disease. The CDR3 loop is CATSDLTGEQFF. CDR3 nucleotides: TGTGCCACCAGTGATTTGACCGGGGAGCAGTTCTTC.